This record concerns one T cell receptor (beta chain) sequence. Its antigen is not known. Brentuximab vedotin exposure varied, and every patient relapsed after autologous stem cell transplantation. This specimen belongs to a study of PD-1 blockade in classical Hodgkin lymphoma. General study points: With CD4+ cells, TCR diversity rose significantly by C4D1, but not with CD8+ cells.

The data were produced by immunoSEQ multiplex PCR, yet TCRdb's version contains in-frame clones alone and is incomplete. This table has 90,000 to 95,000 clones, roughly 89% appearing once. The junction had 2 bases not matched to a gene; V was cut back by 1 base and J by 2 bases. Germline CDR1 and CDR2: SNHLY and FYNNEI. This CDR3 has 16 residues. This clonotype was sampled from a human donor with classical Hodgkin lymphoma. Sample: peripheral blood mononuclear cells (PBMCs), taken before the second cycle of nivolumab. This chain connects TRBV2 to TRBJ2-3, with TRBD2 matching 11 bases. The chain's CDR3 is CASSEGLAGTTDTQYF. The CDR3 DNA reads as TGTGCCAGCAGTGAAGGACTAGCGGGGACCACAGATACGCAGTATTTT.